This T cell receptor beta chain was documented in a study of PD-1 blockade in classical Hodgkin lymphoma. Study-wide results and limits: Repertoire differences have undefined causes, possibly disease activity or prior therapy.

The time point: cycle 4 day 1 (C4D1), after five to seven weeks of nivolumab. No patient escaped relapse after autologous stem cell transplantation, and brentuximab vedotin exposure varied. Classifying best responses yielded complete response, partial response or progressive disease. For this clone: Its antigen is undetermined.

Using immunoSEQ multiplex PCR, the repertoire was profiled, and TCRdb retains in-frame clones only, with some absent. The sample shows about 110,000 clones, roughly nine tenths of them seen only once. The sequencing here drew on peripheral blood mononuclear cells (PBMCs), taken before the fourth cycle of nivolumab. The source is a human donor with classical Hodgkin lymphoma.

Here the CDR3 DNA reads TGTGCCAGCAGCCAAAGGACTAGCGGGAAAGAGACCCAGTACTTC. This sequence encodes CASSQRTSGKETQYF. The J gene is TRBJ2-5, the V gene TRBV7-2, with TRBD2 identical over 12 bases. The CDR3 totals 15 residues. V lost 5 bases, J lost 3 bases, and 4 bases stayed unmatched. CDR1 and CDR2 from the germline V gene are SGHTA and FQGNSA.